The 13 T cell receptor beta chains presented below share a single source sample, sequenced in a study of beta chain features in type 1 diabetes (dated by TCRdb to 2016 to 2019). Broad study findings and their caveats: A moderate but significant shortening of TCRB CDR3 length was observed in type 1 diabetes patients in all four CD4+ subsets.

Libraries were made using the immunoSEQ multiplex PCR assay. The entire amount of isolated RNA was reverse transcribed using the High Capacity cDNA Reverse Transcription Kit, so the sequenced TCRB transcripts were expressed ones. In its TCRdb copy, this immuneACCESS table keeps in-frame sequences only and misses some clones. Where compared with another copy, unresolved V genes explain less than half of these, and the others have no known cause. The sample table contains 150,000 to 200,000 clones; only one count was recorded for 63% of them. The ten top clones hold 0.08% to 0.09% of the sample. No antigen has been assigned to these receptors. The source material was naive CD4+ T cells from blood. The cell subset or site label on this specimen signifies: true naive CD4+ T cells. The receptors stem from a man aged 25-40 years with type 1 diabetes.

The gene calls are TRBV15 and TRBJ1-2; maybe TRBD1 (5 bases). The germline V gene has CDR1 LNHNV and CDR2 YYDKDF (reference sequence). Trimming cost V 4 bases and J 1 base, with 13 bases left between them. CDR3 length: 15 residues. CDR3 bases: TGTGCCACCAGCACCCTGGGGCGGGGTAACTATGGCTACACCTTC. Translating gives CATSTLGRGNYGYTF. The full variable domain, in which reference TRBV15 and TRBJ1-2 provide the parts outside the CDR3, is DAMVIQNPRYQVTQFGKPVTLSCSQTLNHNVMYWYQQKSSQAPKLLFHYYDKDFNNEADTPDNFQSRRPNTSFCFLDIRSPGLGDTAMYLCATSTLGRGNYGYTFGSGTRLTVV.

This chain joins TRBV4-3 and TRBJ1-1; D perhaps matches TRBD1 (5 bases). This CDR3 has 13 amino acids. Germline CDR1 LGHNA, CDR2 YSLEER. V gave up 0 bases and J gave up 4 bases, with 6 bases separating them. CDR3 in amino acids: CASSQEGTTEAFF. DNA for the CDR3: TGCGCCAGCAGCCAAGAGGGGACCACTGAAGCTTTCTTT.

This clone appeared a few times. The DNA of the CDR3 is TGTGCCGGAGGACGGGACAGGCTAAGGAATTCACCCCTCCACTTT. It specifies CAGGRDRLRNSPLHF. The chain is built from TRBV30 and TRBJ1-6; 8 bases map to TRBD1. Trimming at V came to 8 bases and at J to 7 bases, leaving 13 bases not matched to a gene. The CDR3 has 15 amino acids. Germline CDR1 is GTSNPN and CDR2 is SVGIG (reference sequence). The whole variable domain, filled in from reference TRBV30 and TRBJ1-6, reads SQTIHQWPATLVQPVGSPLSLECTVEGTSNPNLYWYRQAAGRGLQLLFYSVGIGQISSEVPQNLSASRPQDRQFILSSKKLLLSDSGFYLCAGGRDRLRNSPLHFGNGTRLTVT.

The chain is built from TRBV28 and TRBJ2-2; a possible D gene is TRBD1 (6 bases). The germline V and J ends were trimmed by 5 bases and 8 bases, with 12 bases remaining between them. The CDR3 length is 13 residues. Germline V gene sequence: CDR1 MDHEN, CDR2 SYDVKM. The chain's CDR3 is CASSRIQGGELFF. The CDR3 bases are TGTGCCAGCAGTCGTATACAGGGAGGGGAGCTGTTTTTT.

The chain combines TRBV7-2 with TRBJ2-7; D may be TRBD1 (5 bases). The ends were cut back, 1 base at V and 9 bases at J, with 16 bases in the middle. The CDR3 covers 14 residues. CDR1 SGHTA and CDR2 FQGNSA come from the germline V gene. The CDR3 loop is CASSLGGPSTGQYF. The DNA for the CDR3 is TGTGCCAGCAGCTTAGGGGGCCCTTCAACGGGGCAGTACTTC.

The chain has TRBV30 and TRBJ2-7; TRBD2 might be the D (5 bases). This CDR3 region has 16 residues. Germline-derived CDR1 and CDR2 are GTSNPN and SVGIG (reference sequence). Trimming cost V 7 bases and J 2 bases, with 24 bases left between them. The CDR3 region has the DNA TGTGCCTATAAAGCATCGGACTTGCTTAAGACCTACGAGCAGTACTTC. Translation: CAYKASDLLKTYEQYF.

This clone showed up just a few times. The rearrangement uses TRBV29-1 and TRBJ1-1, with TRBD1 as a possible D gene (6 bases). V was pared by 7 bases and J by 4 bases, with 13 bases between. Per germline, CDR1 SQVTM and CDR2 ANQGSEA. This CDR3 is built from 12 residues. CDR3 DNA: TGCAGCGCTTCTTACAGGGCCACTGAAGCTTTCTTT. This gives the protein CSASYRATEAFF.

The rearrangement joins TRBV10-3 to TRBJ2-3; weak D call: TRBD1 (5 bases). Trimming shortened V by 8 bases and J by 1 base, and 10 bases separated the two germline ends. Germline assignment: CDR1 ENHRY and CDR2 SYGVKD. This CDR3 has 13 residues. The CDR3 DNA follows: TGTGCCATCGGGGCTGGGGGCACAGATACGCAGTATTTT. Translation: CAIGAGGTDTQYF.

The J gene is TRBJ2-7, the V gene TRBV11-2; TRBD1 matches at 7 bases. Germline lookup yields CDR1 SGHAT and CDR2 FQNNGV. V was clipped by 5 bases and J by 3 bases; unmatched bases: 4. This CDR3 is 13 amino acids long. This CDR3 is CASSPDRFYEQYF. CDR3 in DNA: TGTGCCAGCAGCCCGGACAGGTTCTACGAGCAGTACTTC.

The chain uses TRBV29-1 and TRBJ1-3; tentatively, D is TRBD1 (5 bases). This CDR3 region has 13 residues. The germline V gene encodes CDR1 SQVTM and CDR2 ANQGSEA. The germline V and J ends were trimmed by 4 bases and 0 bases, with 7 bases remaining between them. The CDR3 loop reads CSVGQTSGNTIYF. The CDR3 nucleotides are TGCAGCGTTGGACAGACCTCTGGAAACACCATATATTTT.

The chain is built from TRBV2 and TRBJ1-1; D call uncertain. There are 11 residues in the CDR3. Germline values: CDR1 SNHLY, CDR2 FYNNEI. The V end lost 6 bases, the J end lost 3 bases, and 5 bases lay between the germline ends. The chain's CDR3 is CASSIHTEAFF. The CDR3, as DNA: TGTGCCAGCAGCATCCACACTGAAGCTTTCTTT.

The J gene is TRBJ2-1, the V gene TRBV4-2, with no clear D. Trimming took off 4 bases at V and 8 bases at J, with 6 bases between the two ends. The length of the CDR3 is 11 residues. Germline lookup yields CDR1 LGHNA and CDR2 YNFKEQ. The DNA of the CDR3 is TGTGCCAGCAGCCGATCTTATGAGCAGTTCTTC. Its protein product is CASSRSYEQFF.

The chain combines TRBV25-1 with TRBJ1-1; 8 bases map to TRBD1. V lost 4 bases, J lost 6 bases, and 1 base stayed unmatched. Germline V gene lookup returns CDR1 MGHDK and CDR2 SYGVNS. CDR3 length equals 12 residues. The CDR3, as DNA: TGTGCCAGCAGTGCGGGACAGGCTGAAGCTTTCTTT. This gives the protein CASSAGQAEAFF.